What follows are 18 T cell receptor beta chains derived from one specimen sequenced in a study of shared clonotypes between healthy human individuals. Here immunoSEQ multiplex PCR was the method, and the copy in TCRdb shows in-frame clones only, minus some. Here the sample spans about a million clones, roughly 80% being singletons. Input material: memory CD4+ T cells sorted from blood. Subset meaning: CD45RA-negative fraction. The source of these receptors is a man younger than 35 in good health.

The chain joins TRBV19 to TRBJ1-6, with 7 positions matching TRBD1. There are 17 residues in the CDR3. Germline loops: CDR1 LNHDA, CDR2 SQIVND (reference sequence). The ends lost 1 base at V and 3 bases at J; junction bases unmatched: 6. The CDR3 coding sequence is TGTGCCAGTAGTATAGGGACAGGCCTTCTCTATAATTCACCCCTCCACTTT. Its translation: CASSIGTGLLYNSPLHF.

This clone was counted a single time. The chain combines TRBV2 with TRBJ2-5; D remains ambiguous. This CDR3 region has 13 residues. CDR1 is SNHLY, CDR2 FYNNEI, per germline. V lost 6 bases and J 7 bases, leaving 15 bases between the germline ends. For the CDR3, the DNA is TGTGCCAGCAGCGATGACGGGCCCGCGACCCAGTACTTC. This translates into CASSDDGPATQYF.

The J gene is TRBJ2-1, the V gene TRBV9; 9 nucleotides line up with TRBD2. The CDR3 loop spans 19 amino acids. In germline, CDR1 is SGDLS, CDR2 YYNGEE. V lost 0 bases to trimming and J lost 8 bases; unmatched junction nucleotides: 18. The CDR3 nucleotides read TGTGCCAGCAGCGTAGGTGTAGGGGTCGCGGGACTAGCCACAGATGAGCAGTTCTTC. Its protein product is CASSVGVGVAGLATDEQFF.

V and J are TRBV11-3 and TRBJ2-3, with a tentative D call TRBD2 (5 bases). The CDR3 length is 13 residues. Trimming removed 3 bases from V and 2 bases from J, with 6 bases in between. Germline V gene lookup returns CDR1 SGHNT and CDR2 YENEEA. DNA of the CDR3: TGTGCCAGCAGCTTCGGACTCACAGATACGCAGTATTTT. Encoded protein: CASSFGLTDTQYF. Supplemented by reference TRBV11-3 and TRBJ2-3, the full variable domain reads EAGVVQSPRYKIIEKKQPVAFWCNPISGHNTLYWYLQNLGQGPELLIRYENEEAVDDSQLPKDRFSAERLKGVDSTLKIQPAELGDSAVYLCASSFGLTDTQYFGPGTRLTVL.

V and J are TRBV5-4 and TRBJ2-7, with a possible D match to TRBD2 (6 bases). The V gene lost 4 bases and the J gene lost 3 bases, with 17 bases spanning the gap. Germline CDR1 SGHNT, CDR2 YYREEE (reference sequence). The CDR3 covers 15 residues. The CDR3 nucleotides are TGTGCCAGCAGCCCCGGGGGTCGGGCGGGCTACGAGCAGTACTTC. This sequence encodes CASSPGGRAGYEQYF. Based on the CDR3 plus reference TRBV5-4 and TRBJ2-7, the full variable domain is ETGVTQSPTHLIKTRGQQVTLRCSSQSGHNTVSWYQQALGQGPQFIFQYYREEENGRGNFPPRFSGLQFPNYSSELNVNALELDDSALYLCASSPGGRAGYEQYFGPGTRLTVT.

The chain has TRBV7-2 and TRBJ2-5, with D maybe TRBD1 (6 bases). V dropped 6 bases and J dropped 6 bases, with 11 bases sitting between them. The CDR3 has 12 residues. Germline lookup yields CDR1 SGHTA and CDR2 FQGNSA. As DNA, the CDR3 is TGTGCCAGCAGGGGGGCTGGGAAGACCCAGTACTTC. Amino acid sequence: CASRGAGKTQYF.

As regards this clone: This may be a read error, as it is one base from a much larger clone. Other nucleotide sequences in the sample specify the same CDR3. The chain links TRBV7-2 to TRBJ1-1, with 9 bases that match TRBD1. This CDR3 has 14 residues. The J segment lost 1 base and the V segment lost 4 bases, leaving 1 base of the junction unmatched. Germline V gene lookup returns CDR1 SGHTA and CDR2 FQGNSA. The chain's CDR3 is CASSSGQGNTEAFF. The CDR3 coding sequence is TGTGCCAGCAGCTCGGGACAGGGGAACACTGAAGCTTTCTTT.

J is TRBJ1-6 and V is TRBV7-3; 12 positions match TRBD1. The CDR3 spans 16 residues. Germline V lookup: CDR1 SGHTA, CDR2 FQGTGA. The trim removed 1 base at V and 9 bases at J, leaving 4 bases unmatched. The CDR3 bases are TGTGCCAGCAGCTTAAGCGGGACAGGGGGCCTTTCACCCCTCCACTTT. The encoded protein is CASSLSGTGGLSPLHF.

The chain combines TRBV5-4 with TRBJ1-2; D uncertain. Trimming pared 1 base from V and 0 bases from J, leaving 10 bases between. This CDR3 is built from 15 residues. Looked up from germline, CDR1 is SGHNT and CDR2 is YYREEE (reference sequence). The CDR3 DNA follows: TGTGCCAGCAGCTTGATTTCCGGAACTAACTATGGCTACACCTTC. Encoded protein: CASSLISGTNYGYTF.

This clone was counted a single time. The rearrangement uses TRBV7-2 and TRBJ2-7; D call uncertain. Trimming stripped 4 bases from V and 3 bases from J, with 16 bases between. In germline, CDR1 is SGHTA, CDR2 FQGNSA. CDR3 size: 15 residues. CDR3 amino acids: CASSSISGDFYEQYF. In nucleotides, the CDR3 is TGTGCCAGCAGCTCTATCAGTGGAGACTTCTACGAGCAGTACTTC.

There are a few counts of this clone. This rearrangement joins TRBV5-1 to TRBJ2-5; D perhaps matches TRBD2 (5 bases). The length of the CDR3 is 15 residues. Germline V gene data show CDR1 as SGHRS and CDR2 as YFSETQ. The germline V and J ends were trimmed by 7 bases and 5 bases, with 21 bases remaining between them. CDR3 sequence (DNA): TGCGCCAGCCTTATGACGGGGTCGGGGTTGGAGACCCAGTACTTC. Encoded protein: CASLMTGSGLETQYF. The full variable domain, completed using reference TRBV5-1 and TRBJ2-5, is KAGVTQTPRYLIKTRGQQVTLSCSPISGHRSVSWYQQTPGQGLQFLFEYFSETQRNKGNFPGRFSGRQFSNSRSEMNVSTLELGDSALYLCASLMTGSGLETQYFGPGTRLLVL.

The gene calls are TRBV5-1 and TRBJ1-1, with D possibly being TRBD1 (6 bases). The V end lost 4 bases, the J end lost 5 bases, and 18 bases lay between the germline ends. Germline assignment: CDR1 SGHRS and CDR2 YFSETQ. The CDR3 spans 15 residues. In DNA, the CDR3 is TGCGCCAGCAGCCTCTCCGGACAGCGGGGGACTGAAGCTTTCTTT. Translation gives CASSLSGQRGTEAFF.

This clone was seen more than once but under ten times. The chain combines TRBV12-5 with TRBJ1-2, with 8 nucleotides matching TRBD1. Germline CDR1 reads LGHNT; CDR2 reads FRNRAP. J lost 7 bases, V lost 5 bases, and 6 bases had no gene match. There are 13 residues in the CDR3. The CDR3 loop is CASGLRTGSGYTF. The CDR3 region has the DNA TGTGCTAGTGGTCTAAGGACAGGGAGTGGCTACACCTTC.

The chain uses TRBV13 and TRBJ2-5; D is ambiguous. CDR3 length equals 14 residues. CDR1 is PRHDT and CDR2 is FYEKMQ in the germline V gene (reference sequence). V lost 2 bases and J lost 2, with 9 bases in between. Here the CDR3 reads CASSLWVRQETQYF. CDR3 coding DNA: TGTGCCAGCAGCTTATGGGTGAGACAAGAGACCCAGTACTTC.

The chain links TRBV11-2 to TRBJ2-2; 7 nucleotides align to TRBD1. Germline CDR1 reads SGHAT; CDR2 reads FQNNGV. V trimming: 5 bases; J trimming: 3 bases; junction bases outside the gene matches: 6. This CDR3 comprises 15 residues. The CDR3 loop reads CASSARDSYTGELFF. CDR3 DNA: TGTGCCAGCAGCGCAAGGGACAGTTACACCGGGGAGCTGTTTTTT.

The chain joins TRBV30 to TRBJ2-2, with TRBD1 as a possible D gene (5 bases). Germline CDR1 GTSNPN, CDR2 SVGIG (reference sequence). Trimming removed 0 bases at V and 10 bases at J, with 9 bases between. This CDR3 has 12 amino acids. The CDR3 region has the DNA TGTGCCTGGAGTGTACGCAGGGAGGAGCTGTTTTTT. Amino acid sequence: CAWSVRREELFF.

This clone was seen only a few times. This same CDR3 is encoded by further DNA sequences in the sample. The genes are TRBV20-1 and TRBJ2-7; D not resolved. Trimming stripped 5 bases from V and 5 bases from J, with 4 bases between. CDR3 length: 9 residues. The V gene's germline CDR1 is DFQATT and CDR2 SNEGSKA (reference sequence). The CDR3 sequence is CSAGDEQYF. Here the CDR3 DNA reads TGCAGTGCTGGGGACGAGCAGTACTTC.

This chain connects TRBV12-5 to TRBJ1-5; D is unresolved. CDR1 and CDR2 from the germline V gene are LGHNT and FRNRAP. Trimming took off 5 bases at V and 0 bases at J, with 11 bases between the two ends. This CDR3 is 15 amino acids long. The CDR3 region is CASGTSGGSNQPQHF. Here the CDR3 DNA reads TGTGCTAGTGGTACGTCGGGTGGTAGCAATCAGCCCCAGCATTTT.